This T cell receptor (beta chain) is drawn from a study of identical twins. Regarding the study as a whole: Instead of following the same donors, the conclusions were based on cross-sectional statistical analysis. The presence of invariant MAIT and iNKT cells could partly confound analyses of zero-insertion sequences.

TCRdb called the 5' RACE reads again in MiXCR, with one record for every CDR3 protein. The sample records approximately 300,000 distinct CDR3 sequences, around 9.7% being singletons. The length of the CDR3 is 14 residues. CDR1 and CDR2 (germline): LGHNA, YSLEER. The V end lost 0 bases, the J end lost 1 base, and 1 base lay between the germline ends. This clonotype was seen ten or more times. No antigen is known for it. This sample was also put to use in a study of yellow fever vaccine responses in identical twins.

The TCR sequence derives from a woman between 18 and 30 years old in good health. This chain links TRBV4-3 with TRBJ2-6, with unresolved D. The material sequenced was CD8+ T cells sorted from blood. CDR3 loop: CASSQDSGANVLTF. CDR3 bases: TGCGCCAGCAGCCAAGATTCTGGGGCCAACGTCCTGACTTTC.